The source of this T cell receptor (beta chain) is a study of blood T cell repertoires in COVID-19. As for the study in general: T cells, B-cell-depleted T cells, or PBMCs supplied cDNA or gDNA.

The CDR3 has 17 residues. Germline values: CDR1 SSHAT, CDR2 FNYEAQ (reference sequence). Remarks on this clone: Compared with germline, one end of the junction differs, possibly owing to a read error.

In the source study's methods: Reference gene primer amplification yielded estimated nucleated cell counts. Sequencing was performed with immunoSEQ multiplex PCR; in TCRdb, only in-frame clones are kept and a portion is missing. The DNA was the basis for D and trimming; V, J and clone size are from that table. The table includes around 250,000 clones, roughly 90% detected once. The clonotype comes from a woman in her thirties who had recovered from COVID-19. The rearrangement joins TRBV7-7 to TRBJ2-2; 8 bases line up with TRBD2. Sequencing was performed on PBMCs or T cells enriched from blood (not recorded which). The CDR3 reads CASSLSSAGGKTGELFF. Written as DNA, the CDR3 is TGTGCTAGCAGCCTTTCCTCGGCGGGAGGAAAGACCGGGGAGCTGTTTTTT. The variable domain in full, completed from reference TRBV7-7 and TRBJ2-2, reads GAGVSQSPRYKVTKRGQDVTLRCDPISSHATLYWYQQALGQGPEFLTYFNYEAQPDKSGLPSDRFSAERPEGSISTLTIQRTEQRDSAMYRCASSLSSAGGKTGELFFGEGSRLTVL.